This T cell receptor beta chain was recorded in a study of blood T cell repertoires in COVID-19. Trimming cost V 4 bases and J 8 bases; bases outside gene matches: 3. The CDR3 has 13 residues. CDR1 and CDR2 (germline): SGHTA, FQGTGA. The assay was immunoSEQ multiplex PCR, and TCRdb's table has in-frame clones only and misses some. The table records about 78,000 clones, 90% of them present only once. This sequence joins TRBV7-3 and TRBJ1-2; the match to TRBD1 covers 11 bases. Sequencing input: peripheral blood. The receptor comes from a woman older than 75 with acute or convalescent COVID-19. The CDR3 DNA reads as TGTGCCAGCAGCTCGGACAGGGGGCAAGGCTACACCTTC. Its protein product is CASSSDRGQGYTF.